The present TCR beta chain was sequenced within a study of blood T cells in healthy people across ages. Note on this clonotype: Its cognate antigen is unknown.

The study, taken as a whole, reports: It was held that the diversity estimates obtained from one million T cells were underestimates. Compared with aged donors, long-lived donors showed fewer expanded clones, suggesting selection.

V lost 4 bases and J lost 0, with 13 bases in between. The CDR3 runs 17 residues. CDR1 MGHRA and CDR2 YSYEKL come from the germline V gene. Together with a sample-barcoded 5' primer, a J-beta primer mix was included in a second PCR lasting about 7 to 12 cycles. Sequencing of every sample gave 3 million or more CDR3-containing paired-end reads. TCRdb reprocessed the 5' RACE reads with MiXCR, giving one entry per CDR3 protein. Of approximately 880,000 distinct CDR3 sequences detected, 45% to 50% appear once; the ten largest clones hold roughly 13%. Donors were systemically healthy Caucasian individuals from Russia aged roughly 6 to 100 years.

The chain joins TRBV4-1 to TRBJ2-6, with D perhaps matching TRBD1 or TRBD2 (5 bases each). Input material: blood. This clonotype originated in a man aged 30 to 45 in good health. The CDR3 spells CASSLRGESSGANVLTF. The CDR3 DNA reads as TGCGCCAGCAGCCTCAGAGGGGAGAGCTCTGGGGCCAACGTCCTGACTTTC.